This T cell receptor (beta chain) was found in a study of T cells in Graves' hyperthyroidism and ophthalmopathy. Study-level points and caveats: For ophthalmopathy, model prediction preceded onset by a median about six months.

This clonotype was recorded many times. Antigen: not known. Uncontrolled infection, other autoimmune disease, pregnancy or lactation led to exclusion. It was RNA transcripts that yielded the amplified TCR beta CDR3 regions. HTBI primers were employed in a first-round RT-PCR of the TCR CDR3. TCRdb itself ran the multiplex PCR reads through MiXCR, one entry per CDR3 protein. This sample carries 660,000 or so distinct CDR3 sequences, about 45% of them seen once, and the ten largest clones take about 7.7%. The sequenced material came from peripheral blood or thyroid tissue (not recorded which). This TCR was recovered from an adult man with Graves' disease, either hyperthyroidism or ophthalmopathy (not recorded which).

The CDR3 region has the DNA TGTGCCAGCAGTCCAGAACCGGACAACACCATATATTTT. Translating gives CASSPEPDNTIYF. The rearrangement links TRBV12-3 or TRBV12-4 to TRBJ1-3; D remains unclear. CDR3 length: 13 residues. V was trimmed by 5 bases and J by 7 bases, leaving 12 bases between them.